The 17 T cell receptor beta chains below were found in one sample sequenced in a study of blood T cell repertoires in COVID-19. Data came from immunoSEQ multiplex PCR; TCRdb stores just in-frame clones and leaves some out. The repertoire holds under 200,000 clones, with approximately 86% as singletons. Sequenced sample: peripheral blood. All receptors derive from a woman of 80 years or more with acute or convalescent COVID-19.

The chain carries TRBV11-2 and TRBJ2-1, with TRBD2 as a possible D gene (6 bases). Trimming left V 5 bases short and J 10 bases short, with 15 bases between. This CDR3 is 13 amino acids long. Germline V gives CDR1 SGHAT, CDR2 FQNNGV. CDR3 sequence reads: CASSPTRGGEQFF. CDR3 coding DNA: TGTGCCAGCAGCCCGACTAGGGGAGGCGAGCAGTTCTTC.

This clone was recorded a few times. The V and J genes are TRBV7-2 and TRBJ1-2, with TRBD1 identical over 8 bases. J gave up 2 bases and V 5 bases, and 4 bases lay outside the gene matches. Germline CDR1 reads SGHTA; CDR2 reads FQGNSA. This CDR3 is built from 14 residues. CDR3 loop: CASSPRTGNYGYTF. In nucleotides, the CDR3 is TGTGCCAGCAGCCCCCGGACAGGGAACTATGGCTACACCTTC.

This clone was detected a few times. The chain has TRBV18 and TRBJ1-2; D unresolved. V was shortened by 5 bases and J by 4 bases, with 20 bases between the two germline ends. This CDR3 is 16 amino acids long. Germline CDR1 and CDR2: KGHSH and LQKENI. CDR3 sequence (DNA): TGTGCCAGCTCAACTGGTCCCAAGGATTCGGGCTATGGCTACACCTTC. Protein: CASSTGPKDSGYGYTF.

The chain has TRBV19 and TRBJ1-2; 12 bases fit TRBD1. CDR1 is LNHDA, CDR2 SQIVND, per germline (reference sequence). The CDR3 has 14 amino acids. V was pared by 8 bases and J by 8 bases, with 9 bases of the junction left unmatched. CDR3 nucleotides: TGTGCCAGTCAGACCGGGACAGGGGGCGGAGGCTACACCTTC. This encodes CASQTGTGGGGYTF.

The rearrangement uses TRBV7-3 and TRBJ1-1; D gene unclear. The germline CDR1 and CDR2 sequences are SGHTA and FQGTGA. The CDR3 extends over 14 amino acids. The V gene lost 5 bases and the J gene lost 0 bases, with 10 bases spanning the gap. The CDR3 sequence: CASSPHGMNTEAFF. CDR3 in DNA: TGTGCCAGCAGCCCTCACGGGATGAACACTGAAGCTTTCTTT. Based on the CDR3 plus reference TRBV7-3 and TRBJ1-1, the full variable domain is GAGVSQTPSNKVTEKGKYVELRCDPISGHTALYWYRQSLGQGPEFLIYFQGTGAADDSGLPNDRFFAVRPEGSVSTLKIQRTERGDSAVYLCASSPHGMNTEAFFGQGTRLTVV.

The chain links TRBV5-1 to TRBJ1-3; a possible D gene is TRBD1 (5 bases). Germline V gives CDR1 SGHRS, CDR2 YFSETQ. The CDR3 sequence is 16 residues long. V was trimmed by 4 bases and J by 3 bases, leaving 17 bases between them. This CDR3 is CASSLQIGDLGNTIYF. The CDR3 DNA follows: TGCGCCAGCAGCCTCCAGATAGGGGATCTTGGAAACACCATATATTTT.

This chain joins TRBV7-3 and TRBJ2-1; 9 nucleotides align to TRBD2. The CDR3 is made up of 15 amino acids. The trim removed 5 bases at V and 1 base at J, leaving 3 bases unmatched. Per germline, CDR1 SGHTA and CDR2 FQGTGA. Written as DNA, the CDR3 is TGTGCCAGCAGCCGGACTAGCGTTTCCTACAATGAGCAGTTCTTC. Translating it yields CASSRTSVSYNEQFF.

The rearrangement uses TRBV7-7 and TRBJ2-5, with 7 positions matching TRBD2. The V and J ends lost 8 bases and 4 bases, in that order; junction bases with no gene match: 10. Germline V lookup: CDR1 SSHAT, CDR2 FNYEAQ (reference sequence). The CDR3 totals 14 residues. DNA of the CDR3: TGTGCCAGCCAGAGGGCGGGGGTGGCAGAGACCCAGTACTTC. Translated, it gives CASQRAGVAETQYF.

This chain links TRBV5-1 with TRBJ2-3; D unresolved. Germline V gene lookup returns CDR1 SGHRS and CDR2 YFSETQ. Trimming took 6 bases from V and 0 from J, leaving 8 bases between them. CDR3 length: 13 amino acids. CDR3 in amino acids: CASTLPSTDTQYF. CDR3 sequence (DNA): TGCGCCAGCACCCTCCCGAGCACAGATACGCAGTATTTT.

The rearrangement joins TRBV6-5 to TRBJ1-6, with D uncertain. In germline, CDR1 is MNHEY, CDR2 SVGAGI. This CDR3 has 15 amino acids. V gave up 5 bases and J gave up 9 bases, with 17 bases separating them. The CDR3 loop reads CASSRAGSYGSPLHF. Written as DNA, the CDR3 is TGTGCCAGCAGTCGCGCCGGGTCTTATGGTTCACCCCTCCACTTT.

The J gene is TRBJ1-4, the V gene TRBV2, with 8 bases fitting TRBD1. The J segment lost 0 bases and the V segment lost 6 bases, leaving 0 bases of the junction unmatched. There are 14 residues in the CDR3. The germline V gene encodes CDR1 SNHLY and CDR2 FYNNEI. CDR3 amino acids: CASRTGATNEKLFF. The CDR3 coding sequence is TGTGCCAGCAGGACAGGGGCAACTAATGAAAAACTGTTTTTT.

The rearrangement links TRBV6-2 or TRBV6-3 to TRBJ1-2; D ambiguous. The V and J ends lost 6 bases and 1 base respectively, with 9 bases between them. The CDR3 covers 13 residues. The V gene's germline CDR1 is MNHEY and CDR2 SVGEGT. The CDR3 nucleotides are TGTGCCAGCAGCCCCACGAGTAACTATGGCTACACCTTC. Translation: CASSPTSNYGYTF.

V and J are TRBV19 and TRBJ2-3, with a tentative D call TRBD1 (6 bases). Trimming took 6 bases from V and 2 from J, leaving 12 bases between them. Germline-derived CDR1 and CDR2 are LNHDA and SQIVND (reference sequence). This CDR3 is 14 amino acids long. Here the CDR3 DNA reads TGTGCCAGTAGCCAGGGGTCTTTCACAGATACGCAGTATTTT. This translates into CASSQGSFTDTQYF.

The chain recombines TRBV15 with TRBJ1-5, with D hard to call. The germline V gene has CDR1 LNHNV and CDR2 YYDKDF (reference sequence). The CDR3 consists of 16 residues. V was shortened by 1 base and J by 3 bases, with 13 bases between the two germline ends. DNA for the CDR3: TGTGCCACCAGCAGAGGCCAAGAGGGCCTCAATCAGCCCCAGCATTTT. It translates to CATSRGQEGLNQPQHF.

V is TRBV10-3 and J is TRBJ1-5, with D perhaps TRBD1 (5 bases). V was cut by 3 bases and J by 5 bases, with 8 bases left in between. From germline, CDR1 is ENHRY and CDR2 SYGVKD. This CDR3 spans 13 amino acids. CDR3: CAISDRVDQPQHF. DNA for the CDR3: TGTGCCATCAGTGACAGGGTAGATCAGCCCCAGCATTTT.

The rearrangement joins TRBV6-1 to TRBJ2-2; 11 nucleotides align to TRBD1. CDR1 is MNHNS, CDR2 SASEGT, per germline. With 2 bases clipped from V and 6 bases from J, the junction kept 2 bases outside the gene matches. The length of the CDR3 is 15 residues. CDR3 region: CASSEWTGGSGELFF. The CDR3 region has the DNA TGTGCCAGCAGTGAATGGACAGGGGGCTCCGGGGAGCTGTTTTTT.

This clone was found a few times. This rearrangement joins TRBV6-5 to TRBJ1-4; 7 bases align to TRBD1. V lost 8 bases to trimming and J lost 7 bases; unmatched junction nucleotides: 10. Germline assignment: CDR1 MNHEY and CDR2 SVGAGI. The CDR3 sequence is 14 residues long. CDR3 nucleotides: TGTGCCAGCTCGTCCGACAGGGACCTTGAAAAACTGTTTTTT. It specifies CASSSDRDLEKLFF.